This T cell receptor beta chain was captured by sequencing in a study of blood T cell repertoires in COVID-19. Whole-study context: Acute and convalescent COVID-19 specimens originated in the United States, Italy and Spain. PBMCs, B-cell-depleted T cells, or T cells provided the cDNA or gDNA that made up the material.

Produced via immunoSEQ multiplex PCR; TCRdb's table is partial and in-frame only. The table lists around 100,000 clones, around nine tenths of them singletons. The clonotype originates from a man over 45 with acute or convalescent COVID-19. The sample comprised peripheral blood.

The CDR3 DNA follows: TGTGCCAGCAGTCCGGGACTAGCGGGAGGACTTTTGGGCAATGAGCAGTTCTTC. Residues: CASSPGLAGGLLGNEQFF. This chain uses TRBV27 with TRBJ2-1; 15 positions match TRBD2. Germline-derived CDR1 and CDR2 are MNHEY and SMNVEV (reference sequence). The junction had 11 bases not matched to a gene; V was cut back by 5 bases and J by 6 bases. The CDR3 consists of 18 residues.